Below are 31 T cell receptor beta chains sequenced from a single sample in a study of blood T cells in healthy people across ages. A second about 6 to 12 cycle PCR used barcoded and J-beta primers. TCRdb re-called the 5' RACE reads with MiXCR, one entry per CDR3 protein. The sample has some 1,800,000 distinct CDR3 sequences; more than 35% are singletons. The sample comprised blood. The source of these receptors is a human donor in good health.

The V call is TRBV20-1, the J call TRBJ1-1; D is ambiguous. V was cut by 8 bases and J by 2 bases, with 6 bases left in between. The CDR3 contains 10 residues. CDR1 is DFQATT, CDR2 SNEGSKA, per germline (reference sequence). In DNA, the CDR3 is TGCAGTCTCATCAACACTGAAGCTTTCTTT. Its protein product is CSLINTEAFF.

This clonotype occurred a few times. The rearrangement uses TRBV6-5 and TRBJ1-2; TRBD1 agrees at 7 bases. The CDR3 extends over 13 amino acids. Germline lookup yields CDR1 MNHEY and CDR2 SVGAGI. Unmatched junction bases numbered 8, after V lost 6 bases and J lost 7 bases. The CDR3 sequence: CASRPTGAPGYTF. The CDR3 coding sequence is TGTGCCAGCAGACCTACAGGGGCGCCTGGCTACACCTTC.

With regard to this clonotype: The junction departs from the called germline gene at one end, perhaps through a read error. This chain uses TRBV7-2 with TRBJ2-6; no definite D call. The CDR3 loop spans 16 amino acids. The germline V gene encodes CDR1 SGHTA and CDR2 FQGNSA. In nucleotides, the CDR3 is TGTGTCAGCAGCTTAGGATTTAGCTCTGGGGCCAACGTCCTGACTTTC. It yields the protein CVSSLGFSSGANVLTF.

The genes are TRBV6-5 and TRBJ2-7; TRBD2 might be the D (5 bases). Germline CDR1 reads MNHEY; CDR2 reads SVGAGI. The CDR3 has 13 amino acids. Trimming left V 6 bases short and J 6 bases short, with 15 bases between. CDR3 bases: TGTGCCAGCAGCTCCGGACTCCCGCGCGAGCAGTACTTC. Amino acids: CASSSGLPREQYF.

As concerns this clonotype: One end of the junction fails to match germline, which may point to a read error. The V gene is TRBV7-8, the J gene TRBJ1-2; unclear D gene. The germline V gene has CDR1 SGHVS and CDR2 FQNEAQ. CDR3 length equals 16 residues. The CDR3, as DNA: TGTGCCAGCAGCTTAGCGCTTATAGCAGCTAACTATGACTACACCTTC. Encoded protein: CASSLALIAANYDYTF.

This clonotype was counted between two and nine times. The rearrangement uses TRBV4-3 and TRBJ2-7, with 9 bases fitting TRBD1. Germline assignment: CDR1 LGHNA and CDR2 YSLEER. The CDR3 has 18 amino acids. V lost 0 bases, J lost 4 bases, and 13 bases stayed unmatched. The CDR3 loop reads CASSQDRGDREDSYEQYF. CDR3 in DNA: TGCGCCAGCAGCCAAGATAGGGGGGACAGGGAAGATTCTTACGAGCAGTACTTC.

The chain joins TRBV5-1 to TRBJ2-1; 10 positions agree with TRBD1. V trimming: 4 bases; J trimming: 7 bases; junction bases outside the gene matches: 8. Looked up from germline, CDR1 is SGHRS and CDR2 is YFSETQ. The CDR3 extends over 15 amino acids. The CDR3 reads CASSDRQGAGNEQFF. In DNA form, the CDR3 reads TGCGCCAGCAGCGATAGACAGGGGGCTGGTAATGAGCAGTTCTTC.

As regards this clonotype: The conserved closing phenylalanine or tryptophan is absent in this CDR3, likely reflecting a read error. The chain recombines TRBV4-3 with TRBJ1-1; D perhaps matches TRBD1 (5 bases). The V gene's germline CDR1 is LGHNA and CDR2 YSLEER. The germline V and J ends were trimmed by 0 bases and 6 bases, with 11 bases remaining between them. The CDR3 is 14 residues long. CDR3 bases: TGCGCCAGCAGCCAAGATTTGGGGACGCCTGAAGCTTTCTGT. Translation gives CASSQDLGTPEAFC.

This clonotype came up a few times. This chain connects TRBV7-8 to TRBJ1-5, with TRBD1 as a possible D gene (6 bases). The CDR3 totals 15 residues. Deletions cut 3 bases from V and 4 bases from J, with 13 bases between. CDR1 is SGHVS, CDR2 FQNEAQ, per germline. CDR3 residues: CASSFGGRGNQPQHF. The CDR3 coding sequence is TGTGCCAGCAGCTTCGGGGGGCGAGGAAATCAGCCCCAGCATTTT.

This clonotype turned up a few times. This chain uses TRBV6-2 or TRBV6-3 with TRBJ2-7; D unclear. The germline V gene encodes CDR1 MNHEY and CDR2 SVGEGT. The V and J ends lost 6 bases and 6 bases respectively, with 27 bases between them. The CDR3 has 17 residues. The CDR3 coding sequence is TGTGCCAGCAGCTATAGTCCTATGGACGACGGTTCGGGCGAGCAGTACTTC. Translation: CASSYSPMDDGSGEQYF.

This rearrangement joins TRBV20-1 to TRBJ2-1, with TRBD2 identical over 7 bases. Germline assignment: CDR1 DFQATT and CDR2 SNEGSKA (reference sequence). The CDR3 has 16 residues. V gave up 3 bases and J gave up 4 bases; unmatched junction bases: 12. CDR3 DNA: TGCAGTGCTAGTCCCTATAGGGGCGGGAGTTACAATGAGCAGTTCTTC. This sequence encodes CSASPYRGGSYNEQFF.

The sample holds a few counts of this clonotype. The chain couples TRBV9 to TRBJ1-4; 7 nucleotides match TRBD1. Trimming removed 4 bases from V and 5 bases from J; junction bases left unmatched: 8. The germline V gene has CDR1 SGDLS and CDR2 YYNGEE. The CDR3 has 15 residues. CDR3 nucleotide sequence: TGTGCCAGCAGCCCTCGGACAGGAGAAAATGAAAAACTGTTTTTT. It codes for CASSPRTGENEKLFF. Supplemented by reference TRBV9 and TRBJ1-4, the full variable domain reads DSGVTQTPKHLITATGQRVTLRCSPRSGDLSVYWYQQSLDQGLQFLIQYYNGEERAKGNILERFSAQQFPDLHSELNLSSLELGDSALYFCASSPRTGENEKLFFGSGTQLSVL.

This clonotype was seen a handful of times. J is TRBJ1-1 and V is TRBV2, with TRBD1 as a possible D gene (5 bases). The V end was cut by 3 bases, the J end by 8 bases, with 16 bases between. Per the germline V gene, CDR1 is SNHLY and CDR2 is FYNNEI. The CDR3 is made up of 14 amino acids. The CDR3 loop is CASSDRRGLFEAFF. In DNA, the CDR3 is TGTGCCAGCAGTGATCGGCGGGGACTATTCGAAGCTTTCTTT. Complete variable domain (other parts from reference TRBV2 and TRBJ1-1): EPEVTQTPSHQVTQMGQEVILRCVPISNHLYFYWYRQILGQKVEFLVSFYNNEISEKSEIFDDQFSVERPDGSNFTLKIRSTKLEDSAMYFCASSDRRGLFEAFFGQGTRLTVV.

This clonotype was counted only a few times. V and J are TRBV3-1 and TRBJ2-3, with D maybe TRBD1 (6 bases). The germline gives CDR1 LGHDT, CDR2 YNNKEL (reference sequence). Trimming took off 4 bases at V and 6 bases at J, with 17 bases between the two ends. This CDR3 region has 15 residues. CDR3 in DNA: TGTGCCAGCAGCCGCGAGCCCACAGGGTGTGATACGCAGTATTTT. Translating gives CASSREPTGCDTQYF.

This rearrangement joins TRBV20-1 to TRBJ2-5; 12 bases map to TRBD2. J was trimmed by 5 bases and V by 4 bases; bases with no gene match: 8. Looked up from germline, CDR1 is DFQATT and CDR2 is SNEGSKA (reference sequence). This CDR3 has 15 amino acids. The CDR3 here is CSATSSGGADETQYF. Written as DNA, the CDR3 is TGCAGTGCTACCTCTAGCGGGGGGGCCGATGAGACCCAGTACTTC.

The chain has TRBV6-5 and TRBJ2-6, with a weak D call TRBD2 (6 bases). The CDR3 extends over 16 amino acids. V was pared by 3 bases and J by 2 bases, with 11 bases between. The germline CDR1 and CDR2 sequences are MNHEY and SVGAGI. CDR3 in amino acids: CASSYSSGAGANVLTF. In DNA, the CDR3 is TGTGCCAGCAGTTATTCGTCGGGGGCTGGGGCCAACGTCCTGACTTTC.

CDR3 protein: CASSPLSGGGYGEQFF. The CDR3 coding sequence is TGTGCCAGCAGCCCCCTTAGCGGGGGCGGCTATGGTGAGCAGTTCTTC. The chain couples TRBV7-9 to TRBJ2-1; 9 nucleotides match TRBD2. Per the germline V gene, CDR1 is SEHNR and CDR2 is FQNEAQ (reference sequence). V lost 5 bases and J lost 9; bases outside the gene matches: 14. The CDR3 extends over 16 amino acids.

The genes are TRBV4-3 and TRBJ2-7; possible D gene TRBD2, 5 bases. The CDR3 has 13 amino acids. With 0 bases removed from V and 4 bases from J, the gap between germline ends came to 7 bases. Germline lookup yields CDR1 LGHNA and CDR2 YSLEER. Here the CDR3 reads CASSQDGDYEQYF. The CDR3 nucleotides are TGCGCCAGCAGCCAAGACGGGGATTACGAGCAGTACTTC.

This clonotype has a handful of counts. The chain carries TRBV4-3 and TRBJ2-7; D perhaps matches TRBD1 (6 bases). Germline-derived CDR1 and CDR2 are LGHNA and YSLEER. Trimming left V 1 base short and J 6 bases short, with 16 bases between. This CDR3 contains 15 residues. The CDR3 region is CASSQVARGDLEQYF. In DNA form, the CDR3 reads TGCGCCAGCAGCCAAGTTGCCAGGGGCGATCTCGAGCAGTACTTC.

The V and J genes are TRBV27 and TRBJ1-1, with 8 bases lining up with TRBD1. The germline gives CDR1 MNHEY, CDR2 SMNVEV (reference sequence). The CDR3 covers 14 residues. V was clipped by 4 bases and J by 8 bases; unmatched bases: 9. Here the CDR3 reads CASSSTGTGLEAFF. The DNA of the CDR3 is TGTGCCAGCAGTTCCACCGGGACAGGTCTAGAAGCTTTCTTT.

The table lists this clonotype with many counts. The V call is TRBV10-3, the J call TRBJ1-2; the D gene is possibly TRBD1 (5 bases). Germline assignment: CDR1 ENHRY and CDR2 SYGVKD. Trimming took off 5 bases at V and 4 bases at J, with 11 bases between the two ends. The CDR3 covers 13 residues. This chain's CDR3 is CAISPKGPYGYTF. As DNA, the CDR3 is TGTGCCATCAGTCCAAAGGGGCCCTATGGCTACACCTTC.

The chain couples TRBV20-1 to TRBJ2-1; 13 bases match TRBD2. After removal of 4 bases from V and 5 bases from J, the junction contained 2 bases not matched to a gene. Germline V CDR1 and CDR2: DFQATT, SNEGSKA (reference sequence). CDR3 length equals 14 residues. The CDR3 region has the DNA TGCAGTGCTACGACTAGCGGGGGGAACAATGAGCAGTTCTTC. This sequence encodes CSATTSGGNNEQFF.

The genes are TRBV7-8 and TRBJ2-7; D is possibly TRBD1 (6 bases). The J call may be faulty, since TRBJ2-4 better matches the DNA end. Germline CDR1 and CDR2: SGHVS and FQNEAQ. The CDR3 length is 16 residues. The chain's CDR3 is CASSLEAGEAKNIQYF. CDR3 nucleotide sequence: TGTGCCAGCAGCTTAGAGGCAGGGGAGGCCAAAAACATTCAGTACTTC.

This clonotype showed up just a few times. This sequence joins TRBV30 and TRBJ2-1; D possibly corresponds to TRBD2 (7 bases). The V end was cut by 6 bases, the J end by 3 bases, with 15 bases between. The CDR3 sequence is 14 residues long. Germline CDR1 reads GTSNPN; CDR2 reads SVGIG (reference sequence). The CDR3: CACTKGGHYNEQFF. Written as DNA, the CDR3 is TGTGCCTGTACTAAGGGGGGGCACTACAATGAGCAGTTCTTC. The full variable domain, its missing parts supplied by reference TRBV30 and TRBJ2-1, is SQTIHQWPATLVQPVGSPLSLECTVEGTSNPNLYWYRQAAGRGLQLLFYSVGIGQISSEVPQNLSASRPQDRQFILSSKKLLLSDSGFYLCACTKGGHYNEQFFGPGTRLTVL.

This clonotype was found a few times. The rearrangement uses TRBV12-3 or TRBV12-4 and TRBJ2-2; no definite D call. This CDR3 is 14 amino acids long. The germline V and J ends were trimmed by 6 bases and 3 bases, with 11 bases remaining between them. In DNA form, the CDR3 reads TGTGCCAGCAGCCCGGACGGCTACACCGGGGAGCTGTTTTTT. As protein: CASSPDGYTGELFF.

This sequence joins TRBV5-6 and TRBJ2-1, with unresolved D. The V end was cut by 1 base, the J end by 4 bases, with 15 bases between. The CDR3 runs 16 residues. Germline V CDR1 and CDR2: SGHDT, YYEEEE. CDR3 coding DNA: TGTGCCAGCAGCTTGTTTGGCCCGGGTGCTTACAATGAGCAGTTCTTC. Protein product: CASSLFGPGAYNEQFF.

This clonotype was counted many times. The chain joins TRBV7-3 to TRBJ2-1, with D perhaps TRBD2 (5 bases). This CDR3 is 13 amino acids long. The germline V gene encodes CDR1 SGHTA and CDR2 FQGTGA. V dropped 0 bases and J dropped 10 bases, with 10 bases sitting between them. Written as DNA, the CDR3 is TGTGCCAGCAGCTTAACGGGGAGTAACGAGCAGTTCTTC. Its translation is CASSLTGSNEQFF.

This clonotype has a handful of counts. This chain links TRBV6-5 with TRBJ2-1, with 9 bases that match TRBD1. This CDR3 spans 16 amino acids. V lost 6 bases and J lost 3; bases outside the gene matches: 9. CDR1 MNHEY and CDR2 SVGAGI come from the germline V gene. CDR3: CASRQTGTGRYNEQFF. In DNA form, the CDR3 reads TGTGCCAGCAGGCAAACGGGGACAGGGCGCTACAATGAGCAGTTCTTC.

The genes are TRBV6-2 or TRBV6-3 and TRBJ2-4; the match to TRBD2 covers 7 bases. J was trimmed by 8 bases and V by 4 bases; bases with no gene match: 14. Germline V gene sequence: CDR1 MNHEY, CDR2 SVGEGT. This CDR3 is 16 amino acids long. The CDR3, as DNA: TGTGCCAGCAGTTTCCCTCCTCGGGGCGGGGGTGACATTCAGTACTTC. Translating gives CASSFPPRGGGDIQYF.

V gene TRBV29-1 combines with J gene TRBJ2-1; 8 bases line up with TRBD1. J lost 8 bases, V lost 3 bases, and 6 bases had no gene match. In germline, CDR1 is SQVTM, CDR2 ANQGSEA. The CDR3 has 13 amino acids. CDR3 region: CSVDGDRMDEQFF. CDR3 bases: TGCAGCGTTGACGGGGACAGGATGGATGAGCAGTTCTTC.

The chain links TRBV12-5 to TRBJ1-5, with D tentatively TRBD1 (6 bases). Looked up from germline, CDR1 is LGHNT and CDR2 is FRNRAP. Trimming removed 4 bases at V and 3 bases at J, with 13 bases between. The CDR3 is made up of 15 amino acids. The CDR3 DNA reads TGTGCTAGTGGTTCCGGACAGACCCTCAATCAGCCCCAGCATTTT. Translated, it gives CASGSGQTLNQPQHF. Full variable domain (outside the CDR3, taken from reference TRBV12-5 and TRBJ1-5): DARVTQTPRHKVTEMGQEVTMRCQPILGHNTVFWYRQTMMQGLELLAYFRNRAPLDDSGMPKDRFSAEMPDATLATLKIQPSEPRDSAVYFCASGSGQTLNQPQHFGDGTRLSIL.